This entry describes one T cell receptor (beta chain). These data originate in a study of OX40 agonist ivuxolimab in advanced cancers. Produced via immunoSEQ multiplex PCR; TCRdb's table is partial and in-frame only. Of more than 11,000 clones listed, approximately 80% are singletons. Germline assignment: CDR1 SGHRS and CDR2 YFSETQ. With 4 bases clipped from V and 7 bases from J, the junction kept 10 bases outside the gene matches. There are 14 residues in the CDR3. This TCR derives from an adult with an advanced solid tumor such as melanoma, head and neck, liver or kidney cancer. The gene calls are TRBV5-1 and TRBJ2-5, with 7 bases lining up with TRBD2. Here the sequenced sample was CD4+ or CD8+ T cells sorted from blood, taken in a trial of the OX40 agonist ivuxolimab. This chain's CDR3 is CASSVGGSGSTQYF. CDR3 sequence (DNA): TGCGCCAGCAGCGTCGGGGGGTCCGGGTCGACCCAGTACTTC.